The next 9 T cell receptor beta chains were all read from a single sample in a study of T cell responses to AZD1222 COVID-19 vaccine. Clones were read by immunoSEQ multiplex PCR, and TCRdb kept only the in-frame ones, dropping some. The sample comprises approximately 100,000 clones, around 95% of which are singletons, and approximately 2.2% rests with the top ten. The specimen comprised peripheral blood, sampled on day 0 of AZD1222 vaccination. The receptors were sampled from an adult in good health.

The J gene is TRBJ1-6, the V gene TRBV6-5, with 7 bases aligning to TRBD1. The CDR3 extends over 15 amino acids. Germline V CDR1 and CDR2: MNHEY, SVGAGI. Trimming cost V 8 bases and J 9 bases; bases outside gene matches: 13. CDR3 loop: CASHTSGGGSSPLHF. The CDR3 region has the DNA TGTGCCAGCCACACCTCAGGAGGGGGCAGTTCACCCCTCCACTTT.

The chain combines TRBV5-1 with TRBJ2-3; D possibly corresponds to TRBD2 (5 bases). V dropped 4 bases and J dropped 3 bases, with 12 bases sitting between them. This CDR3 comprises 14 residues. The V gene's germline CDR1 is SGHRS and CDR2 YFSETQ. CDR3 region: CASSLEGATDTQYF. Here the CDR3 DNA reads TGCGCCAGCAGCCTAGAGGGAGCAACAGATACGCAGTATTTT. Full variable domain (rest looked up from reference TRBV5-1 and TRBJ2-3): KAGVTQTPRYLIKTRGQQVTLSCSPISGHRSVSWYQQTPGQGLQFLFEYFSETQRNKGNFPGRFSGRQFSNSRSEMNVSTLELGDSALYLCASSLEGATDTQYFGPGTRLTVL.

The chain combines TRBV11-3 with TRBJ1-6, with 7 bases lining up with TRBD1. The CDR3 has 15 amino acids. CDR1 is SGHNT and CDR2 is YENEEA in the germline V gene. With V trimmed by 3 bases and J by 4 bases, 3 bases remained unmatched. The CDR3 nucleotides read TGTGCCAGCAGCTTCGGACAGGCATATAATTCACCCCTCCACTTT. It yields the protein CASSFGQAYNSPLHF.

The rearrangement joins TRBV6-6 to TRBJ2-3; D remains unclear. The CDR3 totals 14 residues. Germline V CDR1 and CDR2: MNHNY, SVGAGI (reference sequence). V was trimmed by 2 bases and J by 8 bases, leaving 14 bases between them. The CDR3 bases are TGTGCCAGCAGTTACGATACCGGAACCCGTACGCAGTATTTT. This codes for CASSYDTGTRTQYF.

This clone was recorded a few times. The CDR3 DNA is TGTGCCAGCAATGGATCACCGGGACAAGAGAACACTGAAGCTTTCTTT. It yields the protein CASNGSPGQENTEAFF. The V gene is TRBV28, the J gene TRBJ1-1, with D possibly TRBD1 on 6 matching bases. The germline V gene encodes CDR1 MDHEN and CDR2 SYDVKM. This CDR3 spans 16 amino acids. V gave up 7 bases and J gave up 1 base, with 19 bases separating them.

The chain employs TRBV27 and TRBJ1-1, with D unclear. The length of the CDR3 is 9 residues. Germline V lookup: CDR1 MNHEY, CDR2 SMNVEV (reference sequence). V lost 8 bases and J lost 8, with 6 bases in between. The chain's CDR3 is CASRSEAFF. In DNA, the CDR3 is TGTGCCAGCCGGAGCGAAGCTTTCTTT.

This chain joins TRBV7-9 and TRBJ1-2, with TRBD1 matching over 7 bases. With 6 bases clipped from V and 2 bases from J, the junction kept 3 bases outside the gene matches. Germline V gives CDR1 SEHNR, CDR2 FQNEAQ (reference sequence). The CDR3 sequence is 13 residues long. The CDR3 coding sequence is TGTGCCAGCAGACAGGACAGGAACTATGGCTACACCTTC. Translation: CASRQDRNYGYTF.

The count of this clone is one. This chain links TRBV29-1 with TRBJ1-2, with TRBD1 matching 9 bases. The V gene's germline CDR1 is SQVTM and CDR2 ANQGSEA. The J segment lost 6 bases and the V segment lost 6 bases, leaving 8 bases of the junction unmatched. This CDR3 contains 13 residues. The CDR3 bases are TGCAGCGTCACCCTACAGGGGGCAAATGGCTACACCTTC. It codes for CSVTLQGANGYTF.

V gene TRBV11-3 combines with J gene TRBJ2-1; 9 nucleotides match TRBD2. In germline, CDR1 is SGHNT, CDR2 YENEEA. Losses at the gene ends were 5 bases for V and 5 bases for J; bases not matched to a gene: 7. The CDR3 sequence is 15 residues long. Written as DNA, the CDR3 is TGTGCCAGCAGCGCCCAGACTAGCGGCGACAATGAGCAGTTCTTC. It translates to CASSAQTSGDNEQFF.